The present TCR beta chain was sequenced within a study of T cell repertoires in cytomegalovirus infection (dated by TCRdb to the late 2010s). For the study in its entirety: Alongside well-studied HLA-B-restricted epitopes, the peptide stimulations were aimed at recently identified HLA-C-restricted CMV epitopes, whose presentation resists viral immunomodulation. Donor HLA type was relevant to the analysis, as public TCR beta signatures indicated carriage of CMV infection together with the matching HLA type.

On this clonotype: Its target antigen remains unknown. No clone much larger than this one lies a single base away; base qualities are absent.

The listed sequencing device is Illumina HiSeq 1500. TCRdb took the public reads, trimmed them with fastp at Q25, ran MiXCR for clone calling and kept in-frame beta chains. All rows with the same CDR3 protein become a single entry with the most common DNA and genes. The sample records approximately 1,000,000 distinct CDR3 sequences, around 32% of which are singletons. The ten largest clones add up to under 15% of the sample. This sample's treatment or condition label indicates: in vitro stimulation with specific CMV peptide epitopes to enrich CMV-specific T cells. From its cysteine to its phenylalanine, the CDR3 spans 12 amino acids. Of the read, only the CDR3 DNA is kept; its 36 bases are in frame from base 1. The V end loses 3 bases and the J end loses 12 bases, and a stretch of 9 bases separates them. Points the paper makes about the study in general: The ex vivo response was dominated by HLA-C-restricted CMV-specific TCR beta clonotypes, and the single most frequent clonotype in two of eight donors was supplied by these HLA-C-restricted clonotypes. Cumulative frequency of public TCR beta family members discriminated carriers of CMV infection plus the relevant HLA type in this cohort and an independent 352-donor cohort.

The sequencing used cultured CD8+ T cells from PBMCs, collected from culture after CMV antigen stimulation. Recombination joined TRBV12-3 or TRBV12-4 with TRBJ1-6, with the D segment identity uncertain. The source of this sequence is a human donor in good health (CMV status not recorded). Some clones in this sample may be carry-over from other donors' samples. The CDR3 protein: CASSLTPGPLHF. The DNA is as follows: TGTGCCAGCAGTTTGACCCCTGGACCCCTCCACTTT.